This T cell receptor (beta chain) was identified during a study of OX40 agonist ivuxolimab in advanced cancers. Concerning this clone: Its antigen is not known.

Study outcomes and limitations: Individuals who were partial responders at 0.1-3.0 mg/kg had clonal expansion that ranked among the lowest.

Autoimmune disease history or systemic immunosuppression meant exclusion. V lost 0 bases and J 6 bases, leaving 13 bases between the germline ends. CDR1 is SGDLS, CDR2 YYNGEE, per germline. The CDR3 is 15 residues long. Sequenced by immunoSEQ multiplex PCR; TCRdb stores in-frame clones only, minus some. The data contain 6,500 to 8,500 clones, roughly 73% of them singletons. The sequence was collected from an adult with an advanced solid tumor such as melanoma, head and neck, liver or kidney cancer. The starting material was CD4+ or CD8+ T cells sorted from blood, obtained in a trial of the OX40 agonist ivuxolimab. The chain combines TRBV9 with TRBJ2-1; D is ambiguous. The CDR3 region has the DNA TGTGCCAGCAGCGTAGGTGGCGGATGGGGCAATGAGCAGTTCTTC. The encoded protein is CASSVGGGWGNEQFF.